This is a list of T cell receptor beta chains from one sample in a study of blood T cell repertoires in COVID-19. Sequenced by immunoSEQ multiplex PCR; TCRdb stores in-frame clones only, minus some. This table has approximately 210,000 clones, just over 85% appearing once. Sequencing was done on a sample of PBMCs or T cells enriched from blood (not recorded which). These receptors were obtained from a woman aged 50 to 60 with acute COVID-19. Both conserved end residues are part of each CDR3. A D gene is named only where the DNA matches it firmly. Rows give clone size only sometimes, using once, few, many, or a class for an expanded clone.

clone_size | j_call | d_call | v_call | cdr3_nt | cdr3_aa
- | TRBJ2-3 | TRBD2 | TRBV29-1 | TGCAGCGTTGGCGGCGGGAGAGGTCGAACAGATACGCAGTATTTT | CSVGGGRGRTDTQYF
- | TRBJ1-2 | TRBD1 | TRBV9 | TGTGCCAGCAGCCCTTGGACAGGGGATGATGGCTACACCTTC | CASSPWTGDDGYTF
- | TRBJ2-2 | TRBD2 | TRBV19 | TGTGCCAGTAGAAGAGAAGCGGGAGGGCGGATCGGGGAGCTGTTTTTT | CASRREAGGRIGELFF
- | TRBJ2-2 | TRBD2 | TRBV7-2 | TGTGCCAGCAGCTTGACTAGCGTTACCGGGGAGCTGTTTTTT | CASSLTSVTGELFF
few | TRBJ2-7 | TRBD1 | TRBV29-1 | TGCAGCGTTCCAGGGACAGGGGGCGTCTACGAGCAGTACTTC | CSVPGTGGVYEQYF
- | TRBJ2-5 | - | TRBV27 | TGTGCCAGCAGTTCAGGAGAGACCCAGTACTTC | CASSSGETQYF
- | TRBJ2-1 | - | TRBV6-5 | TGTGCCAGCAGTCAGGACAATGAGCAGTTCTTC | CASSQDNEQFF
- | TRBJ2-7 | - | TRBV28 | TGTGCCAGCAGTTTACTACAGGATTCCTACGAGCAGTACTTC | CASSLLQDSYEQYF
- | TRBJ2-1 | TRBD2 | TRBV7-2 | TGTGCCAGCAGCTTAAGGAGCGGGAGGAGCAATGAGCAGTTCTTC | CASSLRSGRSNEQFF
- | TRBJ2-7 | TRBD1 | TRBV18 | TGTGCCAGCTCACCACCGGGACAGGGCCCGACAGGGGAGCAGTACTTC | CASSPPGQGPTGEQYF
- | TRBJ2-7 | TRBD2 | TRBV3-1/TRBV3-2 | TGTGCCAGCAGCCGCGAGCGGGAAAAGCAGTACTTC | CASSREREKQYF
- | TRBJ2-1 | - | TRBV7-2 | TGTGCCAGCAGCTTCCCGTTAAAGCGTAAGAGCTCCTACAATGAGCAGTTCTTC | CASSFPLKRKSSYNEQFF
- | TRBJ1-5 | - | TRBV28 | TGTGCCACCGCGGAGATCAGGGGCGGTGGTACAGGCAATCAGCCCCAGCATTTT | CATAEIRGGGTGNQPQHF
- | TRBJ2-1 | TRBD2 | TRBV13 | TGTGCCAGCAGCGCCAGGGCTAGCGGGGTGGGCAATGAGCAGTTCTTC | CASSARASGVGNEQFF
- | TRBJ2-7 | - | TRBV27 | TGTGCCAGCAGTTTTCTTGGGTTGGAGGGTAGGGGCTACGAGCAGTACTTC | CASSFLGLEGRGYEQYF
- | TRBJ1-4 | - | TRBV4-2 | TGTGCCAGCAGCCAAGTTGCGGGGGCGGCACCTAGTTTAGAAAAACTGTTTTTT | CASSQVAGAAPSLEKLFF
- | TRBJ1-6 | TRBD1 | TRBV7-9 | TGTGCCAGCAGCCCCTGGACAGGATCCCAATATTCACCCCTCCACTTT | CASSPWTGSQYSPLHF
- | TRBJ1-4 | - | TRBV3-1/TRBV3-2 | TGTGCCAGCAGCCAACAGGTTTCTGGAGAAAAACTGTTTTTT | CASSQQVSGEKLFF
- | TRBJ1-1 | - | TRBV7-8 | TGTGCCAGCAGCTCCCCGGAGGGGAGGGACACTGAAGCTTTCTTT | CASSSPEGRDTEAFF
- | TRBJ2-1 | - | TRBV7-9 | TGTGCCAGCAGCTTTGGGCTAGGGGGATACAATGAGCAGTTCTTC | CASSFGLGGYNEQFF
- | TRBJ1-5 | TRBD1 | TRBV3-1/TRBV3-2 | TGTGCCAGCAGCTCAGGACAGGGTGGAAATCAGCCCCAGCATTTT | CASSSGQGGNQPQHF
few | TRBJ1-5 | - | TRBV30 | TGTGCCTGGACTAGGGGTCAGAATCAGCCCCAGCATTTT | CAWTRGQNQPQHF
- | TRBJ2-7 | TRBD1 | TRBV11-2 | TGTGCCAGCAGGCGGAACAGGGGTGGGTACGAGCAGTACTTC | CASRRNRGGYEQYF
- | TRBJ2-1 | TRBD2 | TRBV3-1/TRBV3-2 | TGTGCCAGCAGCCTCACGGGGATGGCGGGAGGGAATGAGCAGTTCTTC | CASSLTGMAGGNEQFF
- | TRBJ1-1 | - | TRBV14 | TGTGCCAGCAGCCAGACGGGGATGAACACTGAAGCTTTCTTT | CASSQTGMNTEAFF
- | TRBJ2-3 | - | TRBV11-2 | TGTGCCAGCAGCCCGAGGACGGCATGGAGGGTGGATACGCAGTATTTT | CASSPRTAWRVDTQYF
- | TRBJ1-6 | - | TRBV3-1/TRBV3-2 | TGTGCCAGCAGTCGTTATAATTCACCCCTCCACTTT | CASSRYNSPLHF
- | TRBJ2-3 | TRBD2 | TRBV5-4 | TGTGCCAGCTCGAGGACTAGCGGGAGTGATACGCAGTATTTT | CASSRTSGSDTQYF
- | TRBJ2-7 | TRBD1 | TRBV9 | TGTGCCAGCAACCCGCATGGGGACAGGGGGTCGTACGAGCAGTACTTC | CASNPHGDRGSYEQYF
- | TRBJ1-2 | TRBD1 | TRBV7-9 | TGTGCCCTGGGACAGGGTGGCTATGGCTACACCTTC | CALGQGGYGYTF
- | TRBJ2-5 | - | TRBV7-9 | TGTGCCAGCAGCTCCCTCGGGGATGCGGGACGGCCGTCTGAGACCCAGTACTTC | CASSSLGDAGRPSETQYF
- | TRBJ1-2 | TRBD1 | TRBV3-1/TRBV3-2 | TGTGCCAGCGCCGACAGGGGACGGAACTATGGCTACACCTTC | CASADRGRNYGYTF
- | TRBJ2-1 | TRBD1 | TRBV18 | TGTGCCAGCTCCCGGACAGGGGGGACGACGAATGAGCAGTTCTTC | CASSRTGGTTNEQFF
- | TRBJ2-2 | TRBD2 | TRBV19 | TGTGCCAGTAGTATAAGCGGGATCACCAGGTTCACCGGGGAGCTGTTTTTT | CASSISGITRFTGELFF
- | TRBJ1-3 | - | TRBV19 | TGTGCCAGTAGTATAGACCTTGGAGCTGGAAACACCATATATTTT | CASSIDLGAGNTIYF
few | TRBJ1-4 | - | TRBV28 | TGTGCCAGCAGTTCCTCACCGGGAGATAATGAAAAACTGTTTTTT | CASSSSPGDNEKLFF
- | TRBJ1-4 | TRBD1 | TRBV30 | TGTGCCTGGAGTAGGCAGGGGGCCTATGAAAAACTGTTTTTT | CAWSRQGAYEKLFF
- | TRBJ1-1 | - | TRBV5-1 | TGCGCCAGCAGTTTTATGAACACTGAAGCTTTCTTT | CASSFMNTEAFF
- | TRBJ1-2 | TRBD1 | TRBV2 | TGTGCCAGCAGTGTTGGCCAGGGGGTCTATGGCTACACCTTC | CASSVGQGVYGYTF
- | TRBJ1-2 | TRBD1 | TRBV27 | TGTGCCAGCAGTTTATACAGGGGAGCTAACTATGGCTACACCTTC | CASSLYRGANYGYTF
many | TRBJ2-7 | - | TRBV19 | TGTGCCAGTAGCCCCCCCGGGGGTTGGTACGAGCAGTACTTC | CASSPPGGWYEQYF
- | TRBJ1-1 | TRBD1 | TRBV5-1 | TGCGCCAGCATCGTGGGTCCGGGACAGCACACTGAAGCTTTCTTT | CASIVGPGQHTEAFF
once | TRBJ2-1 | - | TRBV28 | TGTGCCAGCAGTTCCGTTTTTGAGCAGTTCTTC | CASSSVFEQFF
once | TRBJ1-2 | - | TRBV12-3/TRBV12-4 | TGTGCCAGCAGCCTACCCCAGGGATATGGCTACACCTTC | CASSLPQGYGYTF
- | TRBJ1-1 | - | TRBV30 | TGTGCCTGGAGGCCCCTCCCGGGTCGAGAAGCTTTCTTT | CAWRPLPGREAFF
- | TRBJ1-2 | - | TRBV7-9 | TGTGCCAGCAGCCGCGGACAGACTAACTATGGCTACACCTTC | CASSRGQTNYGYTF
- | TRBJ1-2 | TRBD1 | TRBV9 | TGTGCCAGCAGCCGACACGGACAGGAGGACTATGGCTACACCTTC | CASSRHGQEDYGYTF
- | TRBJ2-1 | TRBD1 | TRBV7-2 | TGTGCCAGCAGCTTAAGGGACAGGGATAGGCATGAGCAGTTCTTC | CASSLRDRDRHEQFF
- | TRBJ2-1 | TRBD2 | TRBV19 | TGTGCCAGTAGTCTCGGACTAGCGGGAGGTCGAGAGCAGTTCTTC | CASSLGLAGGREQFF
- | TRBJ2-7 | TRBD1 | TRBV28 | TGTGCCAGCAGTCCCCCACACAGGGGCCACGAGCAGTACTTC | CASSPPHRGHEQYF
- | TRBJ1-1 | - | TRBV7-2 | TGTGCCAGCAGCTTAATTACAGCCGAATTTGAAGCTTTCTTT | CASSLITAEFEAFF
- | TRBJ2-4 | TRBD1 | TRBV11-2 | TGTGCCAGCAGCACTCGGACAGGGGGCTCGAACATTCAGTACTTC | CASSTRTGGSNIQYF
- | TRBJ1-2 | TRBD1 | TRBV15 | TGTGCCACCAGCAGGGGCGGACAGGGCGATGGCTACACCTTC | CATSRGGQGDGYTF
- | TRBJ1-1 | - | TRBV18 | TGTGCCAGCTACGCTTCGGGTACTGAAGCTTTCTTT | CASYASGTEAFF
- | TRBJ1-1 | TRBD1 | TRBV19 | TGTGCCAGTACCCGGACAGGGGGCTTGGCTTTCTTT | CASTRTGGLAFF